The T cell receptor beta chain under discussion was sequenced for a study of cytomegalovirus exposure and HLA in healthy donors. General observations from the study: According to a later analysis, TCR clusters from the first cohort tended to co-occur in the roughly 130 validation repertoires. The authors confirmed in vitro that a few CMV-associated chains were specific for CMV antigens. High sensitivity and specificity were reportedly achieved when the classifier diagnosed cytomegalovirus status. The dataset shows that most TCR sequences were rare, while some public TCRs occurred in many donors.

A word on this clone: Its antigen is undetermined.

Libraries were prepared by immunoSEQ multiplex PCR; TCRdb keeps only in-frame clonotypes and omits some of them. The sample lists approximately 160,000 clones; about 90% were seen once. The germline V gene encodes CDR1 MDHEN and CDR2 SYDVKM. V shed 5 bases, J shed 7 bases, and the junction held 11 bases outside the gene matches. This CDR3 is built from 15 residues. This chain connects TRBV28 to TRBJ1-2, with 9 bases identical to TRBD1. The material sequenced was PBMCs. The clonotype comes from a young woman in good health and CMV-seropositive. The CDR3: CASSIPGQGVGGYTF. The CDR3 DNA reads TGTGCCAGCAGTATCCCGGGACAGGGCGTGGGTGGCTACACCTTC.